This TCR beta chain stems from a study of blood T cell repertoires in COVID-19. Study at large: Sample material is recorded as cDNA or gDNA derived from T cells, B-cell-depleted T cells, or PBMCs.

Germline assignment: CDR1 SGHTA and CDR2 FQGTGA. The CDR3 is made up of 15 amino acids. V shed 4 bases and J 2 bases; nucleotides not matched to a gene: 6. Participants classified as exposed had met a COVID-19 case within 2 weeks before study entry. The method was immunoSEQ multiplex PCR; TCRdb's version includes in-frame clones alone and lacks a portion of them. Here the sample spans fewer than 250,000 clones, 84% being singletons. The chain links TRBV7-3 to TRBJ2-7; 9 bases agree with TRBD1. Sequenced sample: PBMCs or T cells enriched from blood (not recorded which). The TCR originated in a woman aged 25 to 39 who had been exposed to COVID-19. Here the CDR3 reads CASSSRTGAAYEQYF. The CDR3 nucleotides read TGTGCCAGCAGCTCACGGACAGGGGCGGCCTACGAGCAGTACTTC.